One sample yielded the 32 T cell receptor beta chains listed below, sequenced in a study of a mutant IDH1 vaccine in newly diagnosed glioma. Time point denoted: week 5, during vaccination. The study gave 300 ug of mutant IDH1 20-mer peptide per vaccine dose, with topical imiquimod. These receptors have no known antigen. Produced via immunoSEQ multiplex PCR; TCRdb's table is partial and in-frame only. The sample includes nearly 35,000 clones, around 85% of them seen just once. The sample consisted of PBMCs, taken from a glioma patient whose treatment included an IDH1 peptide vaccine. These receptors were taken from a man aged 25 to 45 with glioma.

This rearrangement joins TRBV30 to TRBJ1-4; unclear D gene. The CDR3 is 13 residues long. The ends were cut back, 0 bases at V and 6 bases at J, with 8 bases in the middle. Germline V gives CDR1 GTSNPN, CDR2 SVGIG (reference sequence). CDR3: CAWSVREYEKLFF. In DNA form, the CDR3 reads TGTGCCTGGAGTGTTCGAGAGTATGAAAAACTGTTTTTT.

CDR3 loop: CASTPDRRMNTEAFF. The CDR3 region has the DNA TGCGCCAGCACCCCTGACAGACGCATGAACACTGAAGCTTTCTTT. The V call is TRBV4-3, the J call TRBJ1-1; TRBD1 is a possible D gene (5 bases). The CDR3 totals 15 residues. Germline V CDR1 and CDR2: LGHNA, YSLEER. V was clipped by 7 bases and J by 0 bases, with 15 bases between them.

The CDR3 here is CASSLAAGPGEKLFF. CDR3 DNA: TGTGCCAGCAGCTTAGCTGCAGGGCCGGGTGAAAAACTGTTTTTT. The gene calls are TRBV7-2 and TRBJ1-4, with D possibly TRBD1 on 5 matching bases. CDR1 is SGHTA, CDR2 FQGNSA, per germline. V lost 0 bases to trimming and J lost 7 bases, with 12 bases between them. The CDR3 covers 15 residues.

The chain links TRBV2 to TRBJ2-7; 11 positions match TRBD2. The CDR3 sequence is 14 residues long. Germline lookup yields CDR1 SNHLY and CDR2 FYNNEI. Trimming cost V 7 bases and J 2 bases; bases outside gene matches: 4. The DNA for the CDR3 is TGTGCCAGCACTGGGACTAGCGGTCCCTACGAGCAGTACTTC. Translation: CASTGTSGPYEQYF. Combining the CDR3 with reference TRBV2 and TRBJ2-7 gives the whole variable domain EPEVTQTPSHQVTQMGQEVILRCVPISNHLYFYWYRQILGQKVEFLVSFYNNEISEKSEIFDDQFSVERPDGSNFTLKIRSTKLEDSAMYFCASTGTSGPYEQYFGPGTRLTVT.

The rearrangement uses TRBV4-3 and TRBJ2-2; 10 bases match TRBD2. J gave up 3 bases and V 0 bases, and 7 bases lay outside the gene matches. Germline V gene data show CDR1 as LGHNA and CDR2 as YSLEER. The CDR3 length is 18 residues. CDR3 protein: CASSQERSGGAYTGELFF. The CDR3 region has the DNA TGCGCCAGCAGCCAAGAACGGAGCGGGGGGGCATACACCGGGGAGCTGTTTTTT.

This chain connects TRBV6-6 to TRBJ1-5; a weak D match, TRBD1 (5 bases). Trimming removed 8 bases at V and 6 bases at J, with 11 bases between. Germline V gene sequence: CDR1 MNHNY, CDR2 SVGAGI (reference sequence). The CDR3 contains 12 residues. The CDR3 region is CASGPGAQPQHF. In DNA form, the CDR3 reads TGTGCCAGCGGCCCCGGGGCTCAGCCCCAGCATTTT.

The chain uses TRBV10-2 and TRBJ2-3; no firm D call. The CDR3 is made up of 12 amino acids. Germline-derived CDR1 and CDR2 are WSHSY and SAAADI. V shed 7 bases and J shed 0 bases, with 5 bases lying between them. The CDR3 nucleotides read TGCGCCAGCACTGGGAGCACAGATACGCAGTATTTT. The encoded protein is CASTGSTDTQYF.

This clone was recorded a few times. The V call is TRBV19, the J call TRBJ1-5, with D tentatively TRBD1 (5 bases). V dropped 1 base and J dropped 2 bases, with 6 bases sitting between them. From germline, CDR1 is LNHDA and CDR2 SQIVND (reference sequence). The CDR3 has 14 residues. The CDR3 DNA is TGTGCCAGTAGTATAGTCAGGGGCAATCAGCCCCAGCATTTT. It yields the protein CASSIVRGNQPQHF.

CDR3 sequence (DNA): TGTGCCAGCAGCTCCATAGCGGCCGGGGAGCTGTTTTTT. This gives the protein CASSSIAAGELFF. The rearrangement joins TRBV7-3 to TRBJ2-2, with D perhaps TRBD2 (6 bases). This CDR3 region has 13 residues. The V gene's germline CDR1 is SGHTA and CDR2 FQGTGA. Trimming shortened V by 4 bases and J by 6 bases, and 9 bases separated the two germline ends.

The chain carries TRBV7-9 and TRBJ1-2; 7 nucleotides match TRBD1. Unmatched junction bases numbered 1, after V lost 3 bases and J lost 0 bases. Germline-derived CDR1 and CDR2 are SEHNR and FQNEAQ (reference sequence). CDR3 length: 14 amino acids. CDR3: CASSLGTANYGYTF. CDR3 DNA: TGTGCCAGCAGCTTGGGGACAGCTAACTATGGCTACACCTTC.

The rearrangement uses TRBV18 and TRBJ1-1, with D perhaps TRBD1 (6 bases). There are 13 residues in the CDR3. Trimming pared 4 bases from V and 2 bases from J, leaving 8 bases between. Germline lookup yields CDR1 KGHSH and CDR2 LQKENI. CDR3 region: CASSRDTNTEAFF. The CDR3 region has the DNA TGTGCCAGCTCACGGGACACCAACACTGAAGCTTTCTTT.

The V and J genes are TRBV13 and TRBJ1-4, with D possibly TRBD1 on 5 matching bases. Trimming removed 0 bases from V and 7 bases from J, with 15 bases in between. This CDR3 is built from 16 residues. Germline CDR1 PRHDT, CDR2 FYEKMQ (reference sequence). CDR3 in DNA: TGTGCCAGCAGCTTAGGTGGTAGGGGAAGAAGTGAAAAACTGTTTTTT. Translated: CASSLGGRGRSEKLFF.

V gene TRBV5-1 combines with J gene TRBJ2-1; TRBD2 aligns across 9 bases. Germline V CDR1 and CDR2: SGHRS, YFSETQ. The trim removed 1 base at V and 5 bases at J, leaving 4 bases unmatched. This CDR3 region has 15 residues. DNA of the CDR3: TGCGCCAGCAGCTTGACGGCGGGGGGGCACAATGAGCAGTTCTTC. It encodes CASSLTAGGHNEQFF.

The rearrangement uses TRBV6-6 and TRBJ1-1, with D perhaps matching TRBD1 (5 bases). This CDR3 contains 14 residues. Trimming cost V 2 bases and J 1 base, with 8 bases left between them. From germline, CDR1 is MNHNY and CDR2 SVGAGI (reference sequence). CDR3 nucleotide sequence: TGTGCCAGCAGTTACGACAGAAAGAACACTGAAGCTTTCTTT. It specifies CASSYDRKNTEAFF.

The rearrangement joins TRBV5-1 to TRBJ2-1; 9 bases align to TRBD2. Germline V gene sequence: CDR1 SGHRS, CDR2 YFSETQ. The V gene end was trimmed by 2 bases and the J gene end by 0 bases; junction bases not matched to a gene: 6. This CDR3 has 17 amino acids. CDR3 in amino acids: CASSFKAGGSSYNEQFF. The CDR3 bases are TGCGCCAGCAGCTTTAAAGCGGGGGGAAGCTCCTACAATGAGCAGTTCTTC.

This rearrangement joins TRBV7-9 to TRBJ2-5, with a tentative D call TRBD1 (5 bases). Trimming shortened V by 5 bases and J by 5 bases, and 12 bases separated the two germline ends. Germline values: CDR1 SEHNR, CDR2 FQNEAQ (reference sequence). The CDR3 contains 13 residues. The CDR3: CASSLGRAETQYF. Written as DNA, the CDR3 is TGTGCCAGCAGCCTCGGCAGGGCTGAGACCCAGTACTTC.

The CDR3 loop reads CASSSSGTGLNEKLFF. Written as DNA, the CDR3 is TGTGCCAGCTCATCAAGCGGGACAGGACTTAATGAAAAACTGTTTTTT. The V and J genes are TRBV18 and TRBJ1-4; 8 nucleotides line up with TRBD1. Trimming took 5 bases from V and 4 from J; bases not matched to a gene: 9. This CDR3 spans 16 amino acids. Germline V gene sequence: CDR1 KGHSH, CDR2 LQKENI.

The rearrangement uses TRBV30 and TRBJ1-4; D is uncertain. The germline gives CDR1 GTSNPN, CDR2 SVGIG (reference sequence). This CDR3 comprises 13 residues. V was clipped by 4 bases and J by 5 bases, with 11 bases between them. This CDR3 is CAWNAGGNEKLFF. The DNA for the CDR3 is TGTGCCTGGAACGCGGGAGGGAATGAAAAACTGTTTTTT.

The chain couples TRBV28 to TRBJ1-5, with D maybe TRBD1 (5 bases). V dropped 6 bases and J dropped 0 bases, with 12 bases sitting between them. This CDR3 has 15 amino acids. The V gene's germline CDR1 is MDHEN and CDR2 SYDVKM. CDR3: CASRQALRSNQPQHF. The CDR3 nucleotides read TGTGCCAGCAGACAGGCCCTCCGTAGCAATCAGCCCCAGCATTTT. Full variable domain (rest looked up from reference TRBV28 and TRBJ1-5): DVKVTQSSRYLVKRTGEKVFLECVQDMDHENMFWYRQDPGLGLRLIYFSYDVKMKEKGDIPEGYSVSREKKERFSLILESASTNQTSMYLCASRQALRSNQPQHFGDGTRLSIL.

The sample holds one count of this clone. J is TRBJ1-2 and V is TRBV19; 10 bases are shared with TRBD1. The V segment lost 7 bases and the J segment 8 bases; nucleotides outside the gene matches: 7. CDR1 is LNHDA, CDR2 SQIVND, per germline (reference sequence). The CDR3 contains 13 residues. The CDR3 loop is CASNPGTGDGYTF. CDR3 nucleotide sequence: TGTGCCAGTAACCCCGGGACAGGGGACGGCTACACCTTC.

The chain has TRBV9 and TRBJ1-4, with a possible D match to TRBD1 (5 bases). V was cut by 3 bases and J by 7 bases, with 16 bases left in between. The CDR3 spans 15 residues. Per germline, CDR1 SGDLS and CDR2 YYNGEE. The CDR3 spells CASSGRQGRGEKLFF. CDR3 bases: TGTGCCAGCAGCGGCCGGCAGGGCCGGGGTGAAAAACTGTTTTTT.

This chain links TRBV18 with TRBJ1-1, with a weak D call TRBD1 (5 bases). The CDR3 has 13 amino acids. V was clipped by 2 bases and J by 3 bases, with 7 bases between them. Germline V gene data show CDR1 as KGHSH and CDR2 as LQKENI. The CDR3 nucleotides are TGTGCCAGCTCACCAAGCAGGGACACTGAAGCTTTCTTT. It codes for CASSPSRDTEAFF.

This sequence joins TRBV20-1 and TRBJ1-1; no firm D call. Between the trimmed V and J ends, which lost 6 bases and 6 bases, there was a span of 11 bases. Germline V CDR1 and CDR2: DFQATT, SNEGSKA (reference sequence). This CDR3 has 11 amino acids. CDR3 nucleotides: TGCAGTGCCTCAGATTTCCCTGAAGCTTTCTTT. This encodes CSASDFPEAFF.

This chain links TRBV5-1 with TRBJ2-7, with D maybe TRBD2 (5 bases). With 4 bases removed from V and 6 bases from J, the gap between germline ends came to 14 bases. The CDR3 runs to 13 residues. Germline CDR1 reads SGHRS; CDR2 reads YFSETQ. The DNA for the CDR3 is TGCGCCAGCAGCCCCAGACCCGAGGGCGAGCAGTACTTC. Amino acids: CASSPRPEGEQYF.

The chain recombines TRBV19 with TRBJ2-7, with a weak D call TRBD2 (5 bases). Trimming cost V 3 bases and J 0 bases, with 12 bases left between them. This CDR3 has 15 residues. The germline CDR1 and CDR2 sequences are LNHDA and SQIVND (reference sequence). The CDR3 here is CASSISHGSSYEQYF. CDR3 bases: TGTGCCAGTAGTATTAGTCATGGGAGCTCCTACGAGCAGTACTTC. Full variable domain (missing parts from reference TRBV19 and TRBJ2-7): DGGITQSPKYLFRKEGQNVTLSCEQNLNHDAMYWYRQDPGQGLRLIYYSQIVNDFQKGDIAEGYSVSREKKESFPLTVTSAQKNPTAFYLCASSISHGSSYEQYFGPGTRLTVT.

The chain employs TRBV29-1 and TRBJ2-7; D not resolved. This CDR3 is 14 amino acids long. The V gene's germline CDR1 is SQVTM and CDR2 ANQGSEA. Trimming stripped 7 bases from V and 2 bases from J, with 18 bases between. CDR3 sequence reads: CSAQGGARPYEQYF. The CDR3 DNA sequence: TGCAGCGCCCAAGGTGGAGCGCGGCCCTACGAGCAGTACTTC.

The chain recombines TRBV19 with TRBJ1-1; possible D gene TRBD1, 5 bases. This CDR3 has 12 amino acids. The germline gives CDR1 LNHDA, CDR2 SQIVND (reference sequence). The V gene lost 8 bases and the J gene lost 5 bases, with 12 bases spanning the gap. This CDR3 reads CASVDIRTEAFF. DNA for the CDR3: TGTGCCAGTGTGGACATTAGGACTGAAGCTTTCTTT.

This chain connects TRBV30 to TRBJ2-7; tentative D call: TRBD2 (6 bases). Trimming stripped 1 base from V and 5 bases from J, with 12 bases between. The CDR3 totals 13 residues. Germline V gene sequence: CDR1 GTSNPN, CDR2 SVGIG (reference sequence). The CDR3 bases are TGTGCCTGGAGTGGAAGGACTACCAACGAGCAGTACTTC. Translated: CAWSGRTTNEQYF.

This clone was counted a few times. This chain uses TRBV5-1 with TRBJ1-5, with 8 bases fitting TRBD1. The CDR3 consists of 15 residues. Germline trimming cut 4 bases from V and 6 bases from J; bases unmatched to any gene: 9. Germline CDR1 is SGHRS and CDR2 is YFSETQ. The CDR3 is CASSPTTGGIQPQHF. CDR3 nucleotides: TGCGCCAGCAGCCCAACAACAGGGGGGATTCAGCCCCAGCATTTT.

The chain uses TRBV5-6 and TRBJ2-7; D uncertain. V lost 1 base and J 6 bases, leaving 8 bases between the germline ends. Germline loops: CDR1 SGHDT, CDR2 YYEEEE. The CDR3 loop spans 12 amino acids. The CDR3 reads CASSLQAAEQYF. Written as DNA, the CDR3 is TGTGCCAGCAGCTTGCAGGCGGCCGAGCAGTACTTC.

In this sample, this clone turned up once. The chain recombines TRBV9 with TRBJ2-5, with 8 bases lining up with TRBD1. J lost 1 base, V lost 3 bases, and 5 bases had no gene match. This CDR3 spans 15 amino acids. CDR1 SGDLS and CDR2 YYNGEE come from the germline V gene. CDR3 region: CASSGRQGSQETQYF. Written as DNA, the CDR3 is TGTGCCAGCAGCGGCAGACAGGGGTCCCAAGAGACCCAGTACTTC.

In DNA, the CDR3 is TGTGCCAGTAGTATAAGTAGTCAAAACTACGAGCAGTACTTC. Translated, it gives CASSISSQNYEQYF. The chain links TRBV19 to TRBJ2-7; D ambiguous. Germline values: CDR1 LNHDA, CDR2 SQIVND (reference sequence). Trimming shortened V by 2 bases and J by 3 bases, and 11 bases separated the two germline ends. The CDR3 runs to 14 residues.